The source of this T cell receptor beta chain is a study of glioma-infiltrating T cells. This clonotype was counted only a few times. CDR1 is KGHSH, CDR2 LQKENI, per germline. Trimming left V 3 bases short and J 1 base short, with 9 bases between. There are 14 residues in the CDR3. TCR alpha and beta CDR3 regions were amplified from RNA using iRepertoire nested multiplex PCR. A single record per CDR3 protein comes from TCRdb applying MiXCR to the multiplex PCR reads. Of about 140,000 distinct CDR3 sequences listed, about two fifths are singletons. Material for sequencing was glioma tissue, nonneoplastic brain tissue, or PBMCs (not recorded which). This clonotype originated in a human donor with low-grade glioma or glioblastoma, undergoing nonglioma brain surgery, or in good health (not recorded which). The rearrangement uses TRBV18 and TRBJ2-5, with TRBD2 as a possible D gene (5 bases). This chain's CDR3 is CASSPTGSQETQYF. The CDR3 DNA sequence: TGTGCCAGCTCACCCACGGGGAGCCAAGAGACCCAGTACTTC.